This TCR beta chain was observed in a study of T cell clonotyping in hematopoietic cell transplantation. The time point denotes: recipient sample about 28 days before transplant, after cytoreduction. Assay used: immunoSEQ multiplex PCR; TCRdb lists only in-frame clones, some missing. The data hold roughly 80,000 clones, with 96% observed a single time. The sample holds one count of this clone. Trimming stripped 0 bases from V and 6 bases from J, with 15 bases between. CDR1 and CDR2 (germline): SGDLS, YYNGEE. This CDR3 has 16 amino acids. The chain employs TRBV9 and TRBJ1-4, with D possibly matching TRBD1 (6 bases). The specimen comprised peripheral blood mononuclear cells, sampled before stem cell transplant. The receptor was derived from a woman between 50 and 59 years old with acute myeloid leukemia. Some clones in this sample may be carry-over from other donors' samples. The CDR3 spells CASSVDVGGPDEKLFF. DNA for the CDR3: TGTGCCAGCAGCGTAGATGTGGGGGGCCCCGATGAAAAACTGTTTTTT. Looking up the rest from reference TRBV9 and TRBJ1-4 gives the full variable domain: DSGVTQTPKHLITATGQRVTLRCSPRSGDLSVYWYQQSLDQGLQFLIQYYNGEERAKGNILERFSAQQFPDLHSELNLSSLELGDSALYFCASSVDVGGPDEKLFFGSGTQLSVL.